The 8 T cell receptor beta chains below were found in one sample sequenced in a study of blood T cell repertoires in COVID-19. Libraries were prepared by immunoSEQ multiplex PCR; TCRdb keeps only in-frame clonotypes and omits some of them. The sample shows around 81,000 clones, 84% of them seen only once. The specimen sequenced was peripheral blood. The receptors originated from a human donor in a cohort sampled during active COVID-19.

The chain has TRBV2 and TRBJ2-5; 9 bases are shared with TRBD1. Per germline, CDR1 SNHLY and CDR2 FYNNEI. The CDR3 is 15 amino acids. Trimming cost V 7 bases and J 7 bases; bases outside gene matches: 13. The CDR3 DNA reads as TGTGCCAGCACGATGACAGGGGGATCCGTAGGGACCCAGTACTTC. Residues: CASTMTGGSVGTQYF.

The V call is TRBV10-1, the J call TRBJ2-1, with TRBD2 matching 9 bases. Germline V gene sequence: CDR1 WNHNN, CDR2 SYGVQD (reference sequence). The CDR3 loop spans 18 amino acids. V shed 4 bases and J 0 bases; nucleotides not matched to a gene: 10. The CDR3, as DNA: TGCGCCAGCAGTGGTGCTAGCGGGGCCCCTAGCTCCTACAATGAGCAGTTCTTC. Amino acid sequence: CASSGASGAPSSYNEQFF.

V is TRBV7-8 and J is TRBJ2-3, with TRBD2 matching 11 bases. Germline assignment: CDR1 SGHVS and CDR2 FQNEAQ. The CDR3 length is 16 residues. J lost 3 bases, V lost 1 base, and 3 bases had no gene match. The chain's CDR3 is CASSLVAGGATDTQYF. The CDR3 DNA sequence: TGTGCCAGCAGCTTAGTAGCGGGGGGGGCTACAGATACGCAGTATTTT.

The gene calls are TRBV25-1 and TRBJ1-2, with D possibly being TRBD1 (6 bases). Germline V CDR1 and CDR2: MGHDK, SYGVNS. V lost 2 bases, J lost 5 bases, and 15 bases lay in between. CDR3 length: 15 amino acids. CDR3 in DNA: TGTGCCAGCAGTGAAGGAGGGAGGGGGGCGTATGGCTACACCTTC. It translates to CASSEGGRGAYGYTF.

This CDR3 is CASSPGTGYGYTF. For the CDR3, the DNA is TGTGCCAGCAGTCCCGGGACAGGCTATGGCTACACCTTC. This chain links TRBV12-3 or TRBV12-4 with TRBJ1-2; TRBD1 matches 8 bases. The junction had 3 bases not matched to a gene; V was cut back by 5 bases and J by 4 bases. The length of the CDR3 is 13 residues.

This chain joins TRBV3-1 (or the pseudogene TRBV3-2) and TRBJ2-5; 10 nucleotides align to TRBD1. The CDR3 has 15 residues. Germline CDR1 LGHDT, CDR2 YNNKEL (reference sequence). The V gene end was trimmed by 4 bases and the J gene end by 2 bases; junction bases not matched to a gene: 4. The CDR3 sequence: CASSPGQGVQETQYF. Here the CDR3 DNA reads TGTGCCAGCAGCCCCGGACAGGGGGTACAAGAGACCCAGTACTTC.

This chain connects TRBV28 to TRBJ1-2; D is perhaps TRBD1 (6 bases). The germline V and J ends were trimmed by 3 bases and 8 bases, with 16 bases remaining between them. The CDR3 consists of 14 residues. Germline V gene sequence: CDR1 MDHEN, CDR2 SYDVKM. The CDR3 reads CASSFVAGAGGYTF. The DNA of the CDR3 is TGTGCCAGCAGTTTTGTTGCAGGGGCGGGCGGCTACACCTTC.

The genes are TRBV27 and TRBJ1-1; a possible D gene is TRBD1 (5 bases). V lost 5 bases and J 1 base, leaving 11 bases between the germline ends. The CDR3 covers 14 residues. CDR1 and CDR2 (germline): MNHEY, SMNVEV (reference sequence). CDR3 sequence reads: CASSPVGQNTEAFF. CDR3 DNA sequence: TGTGCCAGCAGTCCCGTCGGACAGAACACTGAAGCTTTCTTT.